This T cell receptor (beta chain) was sequenced in a study of radiotherapy plus CTLA-4 blockade in lung cancer (dated by TCRdb to 2017 to 2018). At the level of the whole study: Among the enrolled patients, about 20% had an objective response, and 31% reached disease control. General study outcomes and caveats: The strongest predictors of response, as reported, were early dynamic changes in blood T cell clones along with a rise in serum interferon-beta after radiation. After treatment with radiotherapy and ipilimumab, TCR clones that originated in tumors expanded in peripheral blood.

Comments on this clone: Its antigen has not been determined. No base quality values were provided; no much bigger clone lies one nucleotide off.

The receptor library was made with the immunoSEQ multiplex PCR assay. TCRdb's version of the immuneACCESS table is confined to in-frame rearrangements and falls short of the full clone set. An unresolved V gene accounts for under half of the shortfall where checked; the remainder is of unknown origin. The sample includes around 72,000 clones, with around 80% observed a single time. The ten largest clones represent 7% to 8% of the sample. Focal radiation therapy combined with CTLA-4 blockade (ipilimumab) was tested in patients with chemo-refractory metastatic non-small-cell lung cancer. A distance of 18 bases separates the germline ends of V and J, which lose 0 bases and 12 bases respectively. The CDR1 and CDR2 encoded by the germline V gene (reference sequence) are GTSNPN and SVGIG. Measured from the cysteine to the phenylalanine, the CDR3 is 14 residues long. Only CDR3 DNA is held: 42 bases, read in frame from base 1.

The rearrangement combines TRBV30 with TRBJ1-5; the D gene is perhaps TRBD1, from 6 matching bases. Material: peripheral blood, obtained from a patient treated with radiotherapy plus ipilimumab. The sequence was obtained from a human donor with non-small cell lung cancer who had a complete response to radiotherapy plus ipilimumab. Here the CDR3 is given as CAWSVLGAPGVQHF. The bases read TGTGCCTGGAGTGTACTGGGGGCGCCTGGAGTCCAGCATTTT.